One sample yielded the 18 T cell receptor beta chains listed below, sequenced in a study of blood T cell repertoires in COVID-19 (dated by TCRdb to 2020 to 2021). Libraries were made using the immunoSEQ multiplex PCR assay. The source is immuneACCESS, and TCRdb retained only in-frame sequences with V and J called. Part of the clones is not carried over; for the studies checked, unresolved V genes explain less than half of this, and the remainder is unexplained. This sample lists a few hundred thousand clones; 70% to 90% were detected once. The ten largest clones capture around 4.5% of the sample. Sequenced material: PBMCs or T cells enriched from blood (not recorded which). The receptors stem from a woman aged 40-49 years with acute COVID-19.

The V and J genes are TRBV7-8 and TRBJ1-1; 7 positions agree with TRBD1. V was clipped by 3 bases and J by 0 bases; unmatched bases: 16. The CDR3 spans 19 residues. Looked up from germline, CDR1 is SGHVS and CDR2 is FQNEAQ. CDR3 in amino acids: CASSLRGQTSQTMNTEAFF. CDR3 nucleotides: TGTGCCAGCAGCTTGCGGGGACAGACTTCGCAAACCATGAACACTGAAGCTTTCTTT.

The CDR3 sequence is CASSPEGQPNSPLHF. In DNA, the CDR3 is TGTGCCAGCAGCCCTGAGGGACAGCCAAATTCACCCCTCCACTTT. The V gene is TRBV4-2, the J gene TRBJ1-6; 7 bases fit TRBD1. CDR1 LGHNA and CDR2 YNFKEQ come from the germline V gene. This CDR3 region has 15 residues. The V segment lost 4 bases and the J segment 7 bases; nucleotides outside the gene matches: 7.

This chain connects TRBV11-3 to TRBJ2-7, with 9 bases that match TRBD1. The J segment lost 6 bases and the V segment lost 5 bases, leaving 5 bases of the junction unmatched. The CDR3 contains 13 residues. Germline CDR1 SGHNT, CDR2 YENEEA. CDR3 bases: TGTGCCAGCAGCCGGGACAGGGTGGCCGAGCAGTACTTC. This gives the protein CASSRDRVAEQYF.

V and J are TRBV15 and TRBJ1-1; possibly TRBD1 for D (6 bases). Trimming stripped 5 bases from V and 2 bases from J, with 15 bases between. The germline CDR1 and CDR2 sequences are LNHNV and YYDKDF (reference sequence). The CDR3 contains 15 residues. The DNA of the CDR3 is TGTGCCACCAGCCGCGTTGGGGGCGTTAACACTGAAGCTTTCTTT. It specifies CATSRVGGVNTEAFF. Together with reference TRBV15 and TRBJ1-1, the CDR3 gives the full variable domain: DAMVIQNPRYQVTQFGKPVTLSCSQTLNHNVMYWYQQKSSQAPKLLFHYYDKDFNNEADTPDNFQSRRPNTSFCFLDIRSPGLGDTAMYLCATSRVGGVNTEAFFGQGTRLTVV.

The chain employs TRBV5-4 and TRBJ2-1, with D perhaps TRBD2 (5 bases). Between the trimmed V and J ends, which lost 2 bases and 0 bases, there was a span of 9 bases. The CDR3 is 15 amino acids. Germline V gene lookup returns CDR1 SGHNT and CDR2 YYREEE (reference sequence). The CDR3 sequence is CASSLEGSSYNEQFF. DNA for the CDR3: TGTGCCAGCAGCTTAGAGGGAAGCTCCTACAATGAGCAGTTCTTC.

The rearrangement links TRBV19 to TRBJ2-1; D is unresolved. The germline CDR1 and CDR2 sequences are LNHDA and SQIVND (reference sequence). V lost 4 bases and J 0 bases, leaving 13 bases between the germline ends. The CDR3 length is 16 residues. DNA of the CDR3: TGTGCCAGTAGTACGCCCAGCGCAAACTCCTACAATGAGCAGTTCTTC. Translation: CASSTPSANSYNEQFF.

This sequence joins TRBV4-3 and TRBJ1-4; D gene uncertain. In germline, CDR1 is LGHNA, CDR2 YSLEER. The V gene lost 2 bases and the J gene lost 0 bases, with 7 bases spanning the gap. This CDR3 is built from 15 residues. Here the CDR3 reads CASSQRDATNEKLFF. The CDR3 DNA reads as TGCGCCAGCAGCCAACGGGATGCAACTAATGAAAAACTGTTTTTT.

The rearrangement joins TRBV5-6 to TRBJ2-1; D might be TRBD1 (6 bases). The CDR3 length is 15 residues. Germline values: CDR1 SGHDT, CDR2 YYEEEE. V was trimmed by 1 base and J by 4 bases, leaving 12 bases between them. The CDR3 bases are TGTGCCAGCAGCTTGCCGGGGACAAAATACAATGAGCAGTTCTTC. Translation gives CASSLPGTKYNEQFF.

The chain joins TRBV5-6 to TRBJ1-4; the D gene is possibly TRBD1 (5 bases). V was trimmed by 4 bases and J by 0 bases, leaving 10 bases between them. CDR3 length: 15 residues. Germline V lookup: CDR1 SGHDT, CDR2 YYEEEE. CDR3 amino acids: CASSPGHPTNEKLFF. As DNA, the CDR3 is TGTGCCAGCAGCCCTGGACACCCAACTAATGAAAAACTGTTTTTT. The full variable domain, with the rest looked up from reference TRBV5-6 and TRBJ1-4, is DAGVTQSPTHLIKTRGQQVTLRCSPKSGHDTVSWYQQALGQGPQFIFQYYEEEERQRGNFPDRFSGHQFPNYSSELNVNALLLGDSALYLCASSPGHPTNEKLFFGSGTQLSVL.

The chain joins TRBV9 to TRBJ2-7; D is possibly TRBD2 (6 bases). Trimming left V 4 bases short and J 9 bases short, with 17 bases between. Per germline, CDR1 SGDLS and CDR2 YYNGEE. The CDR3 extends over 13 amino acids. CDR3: CASSPGTPSGQYF. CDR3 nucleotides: TGTGCCAGCAGCCCCGGGACTCCCTCAGGGCAGTACTTC. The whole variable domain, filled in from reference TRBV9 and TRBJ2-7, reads DSGVTQTPKHLITATGQRVTLRCSPRSGDLSVYWYQQSLDQGLQFLIQYYNGEERAKGNILERFSAQQFPDLHSELNLSSLELGDSALYFCASSPGTPSGQYFGPGTRLTVT.

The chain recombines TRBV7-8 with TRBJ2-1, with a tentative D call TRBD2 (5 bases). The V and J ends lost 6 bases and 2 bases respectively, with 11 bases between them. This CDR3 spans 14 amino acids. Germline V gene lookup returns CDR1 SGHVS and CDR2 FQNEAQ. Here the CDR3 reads CASRPGLTYNEQFF. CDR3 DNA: TGTGCCAGCAGACCCGGACTCACCTACAATGAGCAGTTCTTC. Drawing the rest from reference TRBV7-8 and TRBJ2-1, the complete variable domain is GAGVSQSPRYKVAKRGQDVALRCDPISGHVSLFWYQQALGQGPEFLTYFQNEAQLDKSGLPSDRFFAERPEGSVSTLKIQRTQQEDSAVYLCASRPGLTYNEQFFGPGTRLTVL.

The CDR3 here is CASSYSTSGVSYEQYF. The CDR3 nucleotides are TGTGCCAGCAGTTACTCGACTAGCGGGGTCTCCTACGAGCAGTACTTC. The chain has TRBV6-5 and TRBJ2-7; 11 bases fit TRBD2. Germline V CDR1 and CDR2: MNHEY, SVGAGI. This CDR3 region has 16 residues. After removal of 0 bases from V and 0 bases from J, the junction contained 1 base not matched to a gene.

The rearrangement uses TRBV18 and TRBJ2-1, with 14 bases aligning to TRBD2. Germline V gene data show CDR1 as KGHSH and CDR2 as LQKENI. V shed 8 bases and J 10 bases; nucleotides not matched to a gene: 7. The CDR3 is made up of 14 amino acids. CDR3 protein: CASGGLAGVGEQFF. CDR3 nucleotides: TGTGCCAGCGGGGGACTAGCGGGAGTTGGCGAGCAGTTCTTC.

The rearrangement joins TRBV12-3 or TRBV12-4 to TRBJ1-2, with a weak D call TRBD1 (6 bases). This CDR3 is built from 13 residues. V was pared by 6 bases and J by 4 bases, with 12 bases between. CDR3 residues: CASRSGTLYGYTF. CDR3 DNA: TGTGCCAGCAGATCCGGGACACTCTATGGCTACACCTTC.

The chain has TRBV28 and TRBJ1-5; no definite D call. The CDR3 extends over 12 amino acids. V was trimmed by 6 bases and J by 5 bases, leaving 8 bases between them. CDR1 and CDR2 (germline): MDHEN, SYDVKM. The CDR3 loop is CASRERDQPQHF. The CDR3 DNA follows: TGTGCCAGCAGGGAGAGGGATCAGCCCCAGCATTTT.

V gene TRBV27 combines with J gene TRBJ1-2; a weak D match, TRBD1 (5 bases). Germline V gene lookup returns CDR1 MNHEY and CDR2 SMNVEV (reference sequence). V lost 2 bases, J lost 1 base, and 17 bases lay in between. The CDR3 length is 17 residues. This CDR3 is CASSLPAGTRINYGYTF. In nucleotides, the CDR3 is TGTGCCAGCAGTTTACCAGCCGGGACTCGTATTAACTATGGCTACACCTTC.

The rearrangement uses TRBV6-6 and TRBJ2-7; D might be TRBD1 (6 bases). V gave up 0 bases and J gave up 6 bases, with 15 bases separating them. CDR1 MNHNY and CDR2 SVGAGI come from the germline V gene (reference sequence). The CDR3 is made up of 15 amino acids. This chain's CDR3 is CASSYSPLAGVEQYF. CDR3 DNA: TGTGCCAGCAGTTACTCCCCCTTGGCAGGGGTCGAGCAGTACTTC.

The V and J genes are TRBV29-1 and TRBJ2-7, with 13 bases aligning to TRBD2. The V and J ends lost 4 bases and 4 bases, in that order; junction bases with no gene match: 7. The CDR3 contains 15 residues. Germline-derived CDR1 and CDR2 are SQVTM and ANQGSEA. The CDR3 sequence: CSVGSRTSGSYEQYF. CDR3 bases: TGCAGCGTTGGCTCTCGGACTAGCGGGAGTTACGAGCAGTACTTC.